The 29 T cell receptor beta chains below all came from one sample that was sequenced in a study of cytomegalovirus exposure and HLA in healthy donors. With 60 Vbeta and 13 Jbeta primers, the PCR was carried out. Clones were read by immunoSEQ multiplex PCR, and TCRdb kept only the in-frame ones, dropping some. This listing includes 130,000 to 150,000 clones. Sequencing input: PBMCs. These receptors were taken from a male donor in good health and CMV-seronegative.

The CDR3, as DNA: TGCGCCAGCAGCCTAGGAGGGCCTGGCTACACCTTC. Its protein product is CASSLGGPGYTF. The chain employs TRBV5-1 and TRBJ1-2, with D uncertain. The CDR3 is 12 residues long. V was cut by 4 bases and J by 7 bases, with 11 bases left in between. Germline V gene sequence: CDR1 SGHRS, CDR2 YFSETQ.

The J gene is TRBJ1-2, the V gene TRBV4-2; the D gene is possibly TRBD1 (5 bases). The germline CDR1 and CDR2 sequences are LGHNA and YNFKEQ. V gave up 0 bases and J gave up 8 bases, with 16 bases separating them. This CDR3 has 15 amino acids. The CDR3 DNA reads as TGTGCCAGCAGCCAAGACCCTGACAGTCTATTAGGCTACACCTTC. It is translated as CASSQDPDSLLGYTF.

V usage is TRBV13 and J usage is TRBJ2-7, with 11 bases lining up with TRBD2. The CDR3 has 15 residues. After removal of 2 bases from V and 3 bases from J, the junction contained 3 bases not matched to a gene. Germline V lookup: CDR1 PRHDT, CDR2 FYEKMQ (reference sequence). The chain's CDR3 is CASSLKLAGVYEQYF. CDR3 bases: TGTGCCAGCAGCTTAAAACTAGCGGGAGTCTACGAGCAGTACTTC.

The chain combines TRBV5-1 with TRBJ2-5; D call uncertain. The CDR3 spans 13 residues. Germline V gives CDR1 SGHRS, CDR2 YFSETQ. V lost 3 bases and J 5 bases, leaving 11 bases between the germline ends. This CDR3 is CASSSTQLETQYF. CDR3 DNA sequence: TGCGCCAGCAGCTCGACACAGCTTGAGACCCAGTACTTC.

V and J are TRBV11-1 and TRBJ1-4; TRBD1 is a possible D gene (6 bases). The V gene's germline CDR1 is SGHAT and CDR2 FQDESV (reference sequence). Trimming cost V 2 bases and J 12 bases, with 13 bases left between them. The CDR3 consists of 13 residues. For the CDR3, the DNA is TGTGCCAGCAGCTTAACCGACAGGAGTGAACTGTTTTTT. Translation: CASSLTDRSELFF.

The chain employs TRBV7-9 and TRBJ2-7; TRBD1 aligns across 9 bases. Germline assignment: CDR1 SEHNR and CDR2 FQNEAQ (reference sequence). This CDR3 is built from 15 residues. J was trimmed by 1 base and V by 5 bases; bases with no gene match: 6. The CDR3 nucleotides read TGTGCCAGCAGCCCTCCGGGACAGGGATCCTACGAGCAGTACTTC. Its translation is CASSPPGQGSYEQYF. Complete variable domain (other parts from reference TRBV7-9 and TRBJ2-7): DTGVSQNPRHKITKRGQNVTFRCDPISEHNRLYWYRQTLGQGPEFLTYFQNEAQLEKSRLLSDRFSAERPKGSFSTLEIQRTEQGDSAMYLCASSPPGQGSYEQYFGPGTRLTVT.

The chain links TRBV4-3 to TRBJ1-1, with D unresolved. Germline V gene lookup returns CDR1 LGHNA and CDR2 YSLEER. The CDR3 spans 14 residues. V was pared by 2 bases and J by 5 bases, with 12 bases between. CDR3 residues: CASSQPGYRTEAFF. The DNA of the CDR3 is TGCGCCAGCAGCCAACCGGGTTATCGAACTGAAGCTTTCTTT.

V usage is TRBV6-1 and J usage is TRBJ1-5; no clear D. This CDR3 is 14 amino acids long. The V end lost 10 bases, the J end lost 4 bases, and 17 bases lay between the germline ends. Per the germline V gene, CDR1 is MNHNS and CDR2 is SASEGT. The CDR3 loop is CATRTGVINQPQHF. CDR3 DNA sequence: TGTGCCACTAGAACCGGGGTGATAAATCAGCCCCAGCATTTT.

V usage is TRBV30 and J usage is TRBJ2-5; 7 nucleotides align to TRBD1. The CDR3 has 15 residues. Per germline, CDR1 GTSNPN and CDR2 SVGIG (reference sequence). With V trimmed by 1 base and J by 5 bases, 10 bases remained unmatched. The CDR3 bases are TGTGCCTGGAGTGCCTACCAAACAGGGGTTGAGACCCAGTACTTC. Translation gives CAWSAYQTGVETQYF.

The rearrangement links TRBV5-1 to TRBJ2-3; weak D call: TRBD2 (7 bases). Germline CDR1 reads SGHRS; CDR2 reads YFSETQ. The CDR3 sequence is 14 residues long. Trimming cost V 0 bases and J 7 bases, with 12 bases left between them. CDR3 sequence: CASSLGGGAYTQYF. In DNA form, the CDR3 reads TGCGCCAGCAGCTTGGGTGGGGGGGCATATACGCAGTATTTT.

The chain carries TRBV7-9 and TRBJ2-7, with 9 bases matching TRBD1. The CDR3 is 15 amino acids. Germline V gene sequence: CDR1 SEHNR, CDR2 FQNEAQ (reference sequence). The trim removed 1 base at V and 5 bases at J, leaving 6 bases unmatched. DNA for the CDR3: TGTGCCAGCAGCTTAGTGGGGACAGGGCTCGACGAGCAGTACTTC. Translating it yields CASSLVGTGLDEQYF.

CDR3 protein: CASAPTSAYNEQFF. Written as DNA, the CDR3 is TGTGCCAGTGCACCGACTAGCGCCTACAATGAGCAGTTCTTC. This chain connects TRBV27 to TRBJ2-1, with 8 positions matching TRBD2. The V segment lost 9 bases and the J segment 2 bases; nucleotides outside the gene matches: 6. CDR1 is MNHEY, CDR2 SMNVEV, per germline (reference sequence). This CDR3 region has 14 residues.

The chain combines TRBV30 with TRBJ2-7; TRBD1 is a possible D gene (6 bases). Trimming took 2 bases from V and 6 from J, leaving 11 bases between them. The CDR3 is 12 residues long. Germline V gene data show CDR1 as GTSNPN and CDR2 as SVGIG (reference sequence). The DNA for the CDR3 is TGTGCCTGGAGTCTCCACAGGGCCGAGCAGTACTTC. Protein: CAWSLHRAEQYF.

The CDR3 nucleotides read TGTGCCAGCTCCAGGGCTGACAATGAGCAGTTCTTC. This codes for CASSRADNEQFF. The J gene is TRBJ2-1, the V gene TRBV18, with D perhaps matching TRBD1 (5 bases). Trimming left V 6 bases short and J 5 bases short, with 8 bases between. CDR3 size: 12 residues. Looked up from germline, CDR1 is KGHSH and CDR2 is LQKENI.

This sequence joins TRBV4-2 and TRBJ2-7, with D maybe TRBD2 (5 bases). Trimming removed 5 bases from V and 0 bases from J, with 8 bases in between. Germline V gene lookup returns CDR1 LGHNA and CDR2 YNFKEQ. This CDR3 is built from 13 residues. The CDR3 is CASSSGSSYEQYF. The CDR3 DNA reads TGTGCCAGCAGCTCGGGGTCCTCCTACGAGCAGTACTTC.

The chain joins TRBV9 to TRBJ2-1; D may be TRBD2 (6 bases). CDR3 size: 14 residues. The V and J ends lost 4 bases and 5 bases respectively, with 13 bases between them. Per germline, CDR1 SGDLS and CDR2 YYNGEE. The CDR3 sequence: CASSRDLLDNEQFF. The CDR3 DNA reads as TGTGCCAGCAGCCGGGACTTACTGGACAATGAGCAGTTCTTC.

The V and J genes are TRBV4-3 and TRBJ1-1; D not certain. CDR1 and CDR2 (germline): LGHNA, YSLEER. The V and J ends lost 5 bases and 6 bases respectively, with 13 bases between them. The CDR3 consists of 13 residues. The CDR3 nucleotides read TGCGCCAGCAGCTTTTTCGTCGGGGCTGAAGCTTTCTTT. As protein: CASSFFVGAEAFF.

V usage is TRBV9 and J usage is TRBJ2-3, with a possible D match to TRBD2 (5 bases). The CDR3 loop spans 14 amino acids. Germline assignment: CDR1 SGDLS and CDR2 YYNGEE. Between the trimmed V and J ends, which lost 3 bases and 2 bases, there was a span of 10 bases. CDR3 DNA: TGTGCCAGCAGCGGGAGCGGACTCACAGATACGCAGTATTTT. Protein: CASSGSGLTDTQYF.

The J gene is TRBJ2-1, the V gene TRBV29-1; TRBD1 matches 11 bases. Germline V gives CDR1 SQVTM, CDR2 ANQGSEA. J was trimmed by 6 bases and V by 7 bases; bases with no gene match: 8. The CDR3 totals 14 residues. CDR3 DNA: TGCAGCGGCATGGACAGGGGGCGATTCAATGAGCAGTTCTTC. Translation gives CSGMDRGRFNEQFF.

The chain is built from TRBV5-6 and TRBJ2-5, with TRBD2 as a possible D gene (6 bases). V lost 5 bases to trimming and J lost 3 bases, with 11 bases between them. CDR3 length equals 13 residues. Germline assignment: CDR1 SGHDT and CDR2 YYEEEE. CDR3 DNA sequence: TGTGCCAGCAGGTATACGGGAGAAGAGACCCAGTACTTC. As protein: CASRYTGEETQYF. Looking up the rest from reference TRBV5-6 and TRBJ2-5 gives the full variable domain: DAGVTQSPTHLIKTRGQQVTLRCSPKSGHDTVSWYQQALGQGPQFIFQYYEEEERQRGNFPDRFSGHQFPNYSSELNVNALLLGDSALYLCASRYTGEETQYFGPGTRLLVL.

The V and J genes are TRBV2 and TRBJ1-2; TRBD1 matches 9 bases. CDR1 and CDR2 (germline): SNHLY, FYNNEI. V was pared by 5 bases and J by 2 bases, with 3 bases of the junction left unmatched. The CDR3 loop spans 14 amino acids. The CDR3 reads CASSLGQGNYGYTF. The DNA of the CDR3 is TGTGCCAGCAGTCTGGGACAGGGCAACTATGGCTACACCTTC.

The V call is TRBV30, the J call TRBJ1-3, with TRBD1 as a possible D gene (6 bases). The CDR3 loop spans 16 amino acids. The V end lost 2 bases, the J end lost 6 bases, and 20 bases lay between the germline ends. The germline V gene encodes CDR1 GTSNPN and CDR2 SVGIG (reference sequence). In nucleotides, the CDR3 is TGTGCCTGGAGTCTCCGGGGGGGCTCATCAGAAAACACCATATATTTT. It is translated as CAWSLRGGSSENTIYF. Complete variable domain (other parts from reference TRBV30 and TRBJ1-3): SQTIHQWPATLVQPVGSPLSLECTVEGTSNPNLYWYRQAAGRGLQLLFYSVGIGQISSEVPQNLSASRPQDRQFILSSKKLLLSDSGFYLCAWSLRGGSSENTIYFGEGSWLTVV.

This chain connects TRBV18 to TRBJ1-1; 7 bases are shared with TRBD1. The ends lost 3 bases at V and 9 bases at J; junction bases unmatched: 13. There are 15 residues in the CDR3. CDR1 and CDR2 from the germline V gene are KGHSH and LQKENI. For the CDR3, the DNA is TGTGCCAGCTCACCGGAGACAGGGCTCCACCGGCAAGCTTTCTTT. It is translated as CASSPETGLHRQAFF.

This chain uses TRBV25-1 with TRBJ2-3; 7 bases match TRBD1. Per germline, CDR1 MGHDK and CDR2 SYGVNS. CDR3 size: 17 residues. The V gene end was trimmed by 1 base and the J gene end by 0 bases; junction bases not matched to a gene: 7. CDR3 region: CASSESRRTGSTDTQYF. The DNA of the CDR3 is TGTGCCAGCAGTGAATCTCGGAGGACAGGAAGCACAGATACGCAGTATTTT.

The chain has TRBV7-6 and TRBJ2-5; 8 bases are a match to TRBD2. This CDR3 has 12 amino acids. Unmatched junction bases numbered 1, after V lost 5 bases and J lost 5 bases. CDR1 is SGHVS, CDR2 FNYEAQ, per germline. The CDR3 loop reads CASSREGETQYF. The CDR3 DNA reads TGTGCCAGCAGCCGGGAGGGGGAGACCCAGTACTTC.

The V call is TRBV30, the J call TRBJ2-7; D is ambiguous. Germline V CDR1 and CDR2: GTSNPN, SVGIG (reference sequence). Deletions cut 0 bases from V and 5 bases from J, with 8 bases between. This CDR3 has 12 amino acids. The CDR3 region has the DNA TGTGCCTGGAGTGTACTTGTACACGAGCAGTACTTC. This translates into CAWSVLVHEQYF. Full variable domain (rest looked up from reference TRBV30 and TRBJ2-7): SQTIHQWPATLVQPVGSPLSLECTVEGTSNPNLYWYRQAAGRGLQLLFYSVGIGQISSEVPQNLSASRPQDRQFILSSKKLLLSDSGFYLCAWSVLVHEQYFGPGTRLTVT.

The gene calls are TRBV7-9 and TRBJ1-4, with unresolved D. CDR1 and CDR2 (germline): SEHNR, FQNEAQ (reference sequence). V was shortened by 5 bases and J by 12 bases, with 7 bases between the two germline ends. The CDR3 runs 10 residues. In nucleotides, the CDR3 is TGTGCCAGCAGCCTGGAGGAACTGTTTTTT. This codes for CASSLEELFF. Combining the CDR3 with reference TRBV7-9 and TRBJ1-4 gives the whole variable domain DTGVSQNPRHKITKRGQNVTFRCDPISEHNRLYWYRQTLGQGPEFLTYFQNEAQLEKSRLLSDRFSAERPKGSFSTLEIQRTEQGDSAMYLCASSLEELFFGSGTQLSVL.

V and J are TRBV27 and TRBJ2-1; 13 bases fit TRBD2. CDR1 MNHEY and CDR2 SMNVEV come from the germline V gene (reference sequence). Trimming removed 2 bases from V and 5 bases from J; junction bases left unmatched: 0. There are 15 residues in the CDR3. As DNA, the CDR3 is TGTGCCAGCAGTTTAGGGACTAGCGGGAACAATGAGCAGTTCTTC. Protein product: CASSLGTSGNNEQFF.

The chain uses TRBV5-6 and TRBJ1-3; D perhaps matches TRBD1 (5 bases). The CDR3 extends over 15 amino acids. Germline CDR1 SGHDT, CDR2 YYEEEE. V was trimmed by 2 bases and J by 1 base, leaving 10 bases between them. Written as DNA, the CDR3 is TGTGCCAGCAGCTTTCTCGGGGGTTCTGGAAACACCATATATTTT. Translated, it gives CASSFLGGSGNTIYF.